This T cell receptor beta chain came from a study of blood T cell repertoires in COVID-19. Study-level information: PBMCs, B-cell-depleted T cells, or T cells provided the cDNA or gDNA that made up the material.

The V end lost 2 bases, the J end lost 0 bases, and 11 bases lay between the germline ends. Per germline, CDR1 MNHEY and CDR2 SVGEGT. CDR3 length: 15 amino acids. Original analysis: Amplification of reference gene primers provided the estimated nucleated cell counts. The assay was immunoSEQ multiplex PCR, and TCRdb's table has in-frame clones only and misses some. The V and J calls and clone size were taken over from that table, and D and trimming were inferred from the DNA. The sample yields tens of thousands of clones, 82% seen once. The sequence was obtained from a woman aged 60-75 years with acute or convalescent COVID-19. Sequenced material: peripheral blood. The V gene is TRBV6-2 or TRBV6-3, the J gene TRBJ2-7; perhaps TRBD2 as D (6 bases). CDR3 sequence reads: CASSYAGGNSYEQYF. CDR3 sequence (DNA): TGTGCCAGCAGTTACGCTGGCGGGAACTCCTACGAGCAGTACTTC.